This T cell receptor (beta chain) is from a study of cytomegalovirus exposure and HLA in healthy donors. Per germline, CDR1 SEHNR and CDR2 FQNEAQ (reference sequence). Trimming took 5 bases from V and 5 from J; bases not matched to a gene: 6. The CDR3 runs 13 residues. PCR primers comprised 60 Vbeta and 13 Jbeta primers. Assay used: immunoSEQ multiplex PCR; TCRdb lists only in-frame clones, some missing. This sample yields some 120,000 clones, of which 70% to 80% are seen a single time; 3.6% belongs to the top ten. Material for sequencing was PBMCs. This receptor was taken from a middle-aged man in good health and CMV-seronegative. This sequence joins TRBV7-9 and TRBJ2-7; 7 positions agree with TRBD2. CDR3: CASSTLAGHEQYF. The CDR3 DNA is TGTGCCAGCAGCACCTTAGCGGGCCACGAGCAGTACTTC.